The clone carrying this TCR beta chain has just a few counts. Antigen: not known. The data were obtained in a study of radiotherapy plus CTLA-4 blockade in lung cancer. General study points: Blood saw expansion of tumor-derived TCR clones after radiotherapy plus ipilimumab.

Sequencing was performed with immunoSEQ multiplex PCR; in TCRdb, only in-frame clones are kept and a portion is missing. The sample consists of around 110,000 clones, 85% to 90% of them appearing once. The origin of this receptor is a human donor with non-small cell lung cancer that progressed on radiotherapy plus ipilimumab. Specimen: peripheral blood, collected from a patient treated with radiotherapy plus ipilimumab.

CDR3 in DNA: TGCGCCAGCAGCTTGGATGGCCCTAGCCGGAGGTATGAGCAGTTCTTC. Amino acids: CASSLDGPSRRYEQFF. The genes are TRBV5-1 and TRBJ2-1; the D gene is possibly TRBD2 (5 bases). The V and J ends lost 0 bases and 8 bases respectively, with 18 bases between them. The CDR3 has 16 amino acids. Germline CDR1 and CDR2: SGHRS and YFSETQ.